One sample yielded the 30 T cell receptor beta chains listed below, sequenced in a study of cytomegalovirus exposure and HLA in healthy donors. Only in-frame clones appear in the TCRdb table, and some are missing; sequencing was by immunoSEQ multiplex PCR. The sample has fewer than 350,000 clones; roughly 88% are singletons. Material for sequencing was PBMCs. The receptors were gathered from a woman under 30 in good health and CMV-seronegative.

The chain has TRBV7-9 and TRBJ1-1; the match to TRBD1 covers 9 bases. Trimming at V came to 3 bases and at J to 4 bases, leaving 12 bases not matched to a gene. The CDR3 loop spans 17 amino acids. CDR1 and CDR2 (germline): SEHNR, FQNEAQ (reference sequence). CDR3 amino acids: CASSFSPTLDRGTEAFF. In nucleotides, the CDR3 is TGTGCCAGCAGCTTTAGCCCCACCTTGGACAGGGGCACTGAAGCTTTCTTT.

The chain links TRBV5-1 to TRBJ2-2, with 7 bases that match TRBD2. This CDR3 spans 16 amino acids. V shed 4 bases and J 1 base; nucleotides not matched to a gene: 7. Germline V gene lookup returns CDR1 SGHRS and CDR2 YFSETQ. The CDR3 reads CASSPGGGMNTGELFF. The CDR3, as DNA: TGCGCCAGCAGCCCTGGGGGAGGGATGAACACCGGGGAGCTGTTTTTT. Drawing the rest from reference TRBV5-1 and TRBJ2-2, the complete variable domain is KAGVTQTPRYLIKTRGQQVTLSCSPISGHRSVSWYQQTPGQGLQFLFEYFSETQRNKGNFPGRFSGRQFSNSRSEMNVSTLELGDSALYLCASSPGGGMNTGELFFGEGSRLTVL.

The chain's CDR3 is CASSPTRQGQSHGYTF. The DNA of the CDR3 is TGTGCCAGCTCACCGACCCGACAGGGACAAAGTCATGGCTACACCTTC. J is TRBJ1-2 and V is TRBV18; TRBD1 matches 7 bases. J lost 6 bases, V lost 3 bases, and 13 bases had no gene match. Germline V CDR1 and CDR2: KGHSH, LQKENI. The CDR3 extends over 16 amino acids.

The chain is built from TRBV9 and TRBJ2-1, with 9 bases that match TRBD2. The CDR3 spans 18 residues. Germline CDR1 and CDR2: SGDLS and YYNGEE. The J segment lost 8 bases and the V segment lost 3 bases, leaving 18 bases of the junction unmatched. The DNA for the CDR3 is TGTGCCAGCAGCGCGTCAACTGAGCGGGAGGCGTCCAGGGATGAGCAGTTCTTC. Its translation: CASSASTEREASRDEQFF.

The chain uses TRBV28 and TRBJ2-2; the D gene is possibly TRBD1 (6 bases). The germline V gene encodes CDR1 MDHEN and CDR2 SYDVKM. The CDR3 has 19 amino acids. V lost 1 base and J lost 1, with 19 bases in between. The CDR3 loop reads CASSLSGVVLSVNTGELFF. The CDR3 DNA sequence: TGTGCCAGCAGTTTATCAGGGGTGGTCTTGTCTGTGAACACCGGGGAGCTGTTTTTT.

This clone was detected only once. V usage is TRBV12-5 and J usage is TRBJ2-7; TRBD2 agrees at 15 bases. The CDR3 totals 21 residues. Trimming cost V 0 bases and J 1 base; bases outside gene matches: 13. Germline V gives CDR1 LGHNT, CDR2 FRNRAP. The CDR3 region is CASGLVPLPGLAGGGSYEQYF. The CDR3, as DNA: TGTGCTAGTGGTTTGGTCCCCCTTCCGGGACTAGCGGGAGGCGGGTCCTACGAGCAGTACTTC.

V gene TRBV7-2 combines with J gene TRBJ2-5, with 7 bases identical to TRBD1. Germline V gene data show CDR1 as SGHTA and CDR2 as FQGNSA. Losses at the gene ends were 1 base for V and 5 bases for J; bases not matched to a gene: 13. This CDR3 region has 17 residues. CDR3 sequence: CASSLETGAVGRETQYF. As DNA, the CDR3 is TGTGCCAGCAGCTTAGAAACAGGGGCAGTTGGGCGGGAGACCCAGTACTTC. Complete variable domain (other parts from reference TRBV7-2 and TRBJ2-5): GAGVSQSPSNKVTEKGKDVELRCDPISGHTALYWYRQSLGQGLEFLIYFQGNSAPDKSGLPSDRFSAERTGGSVSTLTIQRTQQEDSAVYLCASSLETGAVGRETQYFGPGTRLLVL.

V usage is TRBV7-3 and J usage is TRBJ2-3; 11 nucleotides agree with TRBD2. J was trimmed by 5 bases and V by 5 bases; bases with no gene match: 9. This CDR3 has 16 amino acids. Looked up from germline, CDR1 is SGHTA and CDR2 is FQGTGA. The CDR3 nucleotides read TGTGCCAGCAGCGTTAGCGGGAGGGTAGGTGGAGATACGCAGTATTTT. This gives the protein CASSVSGRVGGDTQYF.

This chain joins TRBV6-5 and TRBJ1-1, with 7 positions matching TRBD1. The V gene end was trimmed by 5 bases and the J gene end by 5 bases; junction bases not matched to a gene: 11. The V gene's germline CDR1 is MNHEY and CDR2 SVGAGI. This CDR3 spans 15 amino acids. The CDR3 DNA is TGTGCCAGCAGTCCCCTCGGAGGGGGCGGAACTGAAGCTTTCTTT. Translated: CASSPLGGGGTEAFF.

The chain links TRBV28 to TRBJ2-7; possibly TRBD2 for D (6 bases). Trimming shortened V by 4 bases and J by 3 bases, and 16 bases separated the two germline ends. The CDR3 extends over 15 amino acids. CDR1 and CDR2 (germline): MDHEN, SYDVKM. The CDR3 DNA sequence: TGTGCCAGCAGTTCCCTGGAGTCCGGGGGCTACGAGCAGTACTTC. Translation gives CASSSLESGGYEQYF. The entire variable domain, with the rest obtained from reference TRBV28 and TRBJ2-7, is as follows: DVKVTQSSRYLVKRTGEKVFLECVQDMDHENMFWYRQDPGLGLRLIYFSYDVKMKEKGDIPEGYSVSREKKERFSLILESASTNQTSMYLCASSSLESGGYEQYFGPGTRLTVT.

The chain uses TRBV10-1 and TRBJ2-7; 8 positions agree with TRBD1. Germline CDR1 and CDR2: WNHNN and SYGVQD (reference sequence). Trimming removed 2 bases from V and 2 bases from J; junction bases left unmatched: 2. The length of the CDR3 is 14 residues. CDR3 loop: CASSEGQGPYEQYF. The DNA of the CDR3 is TGCGCCAGCAGTGAGGGACAGGGACCCTACGAGCAGTACTTC.

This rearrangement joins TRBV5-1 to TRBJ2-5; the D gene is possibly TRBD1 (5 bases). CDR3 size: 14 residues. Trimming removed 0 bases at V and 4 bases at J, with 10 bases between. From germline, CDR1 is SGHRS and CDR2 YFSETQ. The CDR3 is CASSLGRAPETQYF. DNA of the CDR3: TGCGCCAGCAGCTTGGGCAGGGCCCCAGAGACCCAGTACTTC.

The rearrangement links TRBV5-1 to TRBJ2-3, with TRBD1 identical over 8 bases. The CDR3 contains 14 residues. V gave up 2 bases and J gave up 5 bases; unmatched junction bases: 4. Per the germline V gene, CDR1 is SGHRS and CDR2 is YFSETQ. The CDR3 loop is CASSFGQGQDTQYF. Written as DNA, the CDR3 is TGCGCCAGCAGCTTTGGACAGGGCCAAGATACGCAGTATTTT. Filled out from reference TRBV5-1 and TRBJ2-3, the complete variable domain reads KAGVTQTPRYLIKTRGQQVTLSCSPISGHRSVSWYQQTPGQGLQFLFEYFSETQRNKGNFPGRFSGRQFSNSRSEMNVSTLELGDSALYLCASSFGQGQDTQYFGPGTRLTVL.

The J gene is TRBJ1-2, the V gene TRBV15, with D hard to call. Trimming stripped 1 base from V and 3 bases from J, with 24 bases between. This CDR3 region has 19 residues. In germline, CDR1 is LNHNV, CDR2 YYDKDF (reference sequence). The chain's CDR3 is CATSRVHRTLRGSYYGYTF. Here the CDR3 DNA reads TGTGCCACCAGCAGAGTACACCGGACTCTCCGCGGTTCGTACTATGGCTACACCTTC.

CDR3 DNA sequence: TGTGCCAGCTCACGACAGCCAACGAACACTGAAGCTTTCTTT. Encoded protein: CASSRQPTNTEAFF. The chain has TRBV18 and TRBJ1-1; the D gene is possibly TRBD1 (5 bases). This CDR3 is 14 amino acids long. Per the germline V gene, CDR1 is KGHSH and CDR2 is LQKENI. The V end was cut by 4 bases, the J end by 1 base, with 10 bases between.

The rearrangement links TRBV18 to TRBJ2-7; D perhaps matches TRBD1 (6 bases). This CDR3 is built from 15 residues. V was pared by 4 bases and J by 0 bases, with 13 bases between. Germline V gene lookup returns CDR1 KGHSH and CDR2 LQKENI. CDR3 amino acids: CASSLSGASSYEQYF. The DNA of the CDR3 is TGTGCCAGCTCACTCTCAGGGGCGAGCTCCTACGAGCAGTACTTC.

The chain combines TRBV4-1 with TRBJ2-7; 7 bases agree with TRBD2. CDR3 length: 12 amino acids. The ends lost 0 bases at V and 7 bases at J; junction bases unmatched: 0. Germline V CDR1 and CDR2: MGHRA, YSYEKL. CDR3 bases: TGCGCCAGCAGCCAAGAGGGACTAGAGCAGTACTTC. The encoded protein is CASSQEGLEQYF.

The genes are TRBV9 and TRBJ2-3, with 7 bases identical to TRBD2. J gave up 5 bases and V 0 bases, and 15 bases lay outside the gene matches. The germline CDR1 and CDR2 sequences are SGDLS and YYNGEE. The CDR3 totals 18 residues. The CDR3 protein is CASSVATPAGVLLDTQYF. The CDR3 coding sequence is TGTGCCAGCAGCGTAGCTACGCCGGCGGGGGTTTTATTAGATACGCAGTATTTT.

In DNA, the CDR3 is TGTGCCAGCAGTTTGTTCTTTTTACAGGGGAGTTCTCAGCCCCAGCATTTT. Residues: CASSLFFLQGSSQPQHF. V usage is TRBV28 and J usage is TRBJ1-5, with 7 nucleotides matching TRBD1. V shed 3 bases, J shed 6 bases, and the junction held 14 bases outside the gene matches. CDR1 MDHEN and CDR2 SYDVKM come from the germline V gene. CDR3 length: 17 residues. Drawing the rest from reference TRBV28 and TRBJ1-5, the complete variable domain is DVKVTQSSRYLVKRTGEKVFLECVQDMDHENMFWYRQDPGLGLRLIYFSYDVKMKEKGDIPEGYSVSREKKERFSLILESASTNQTSMYLCASSLFFLQGSSQPQHFGDGTRLSIL.

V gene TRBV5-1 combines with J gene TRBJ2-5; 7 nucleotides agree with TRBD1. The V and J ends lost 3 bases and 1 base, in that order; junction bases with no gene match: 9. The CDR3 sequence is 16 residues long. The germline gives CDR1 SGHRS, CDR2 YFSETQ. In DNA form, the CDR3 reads TGCGCCAGCAGCTCGACAGGGAATACGCCCCAAGAGACCCAGTACTTC. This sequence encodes CASSSTGNTPQETQYF. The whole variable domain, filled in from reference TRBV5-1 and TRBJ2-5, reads KAGVTQTPRYLIKTRGQQVTLSCSPISGHRSVSWYQQTPGQGLQFLFEYFSETQRNKGNFPGRFSGRQFSNSRSEMNVSTLELGDSALYLCASSSTGNTPQETQYFGPGTRLLVL.

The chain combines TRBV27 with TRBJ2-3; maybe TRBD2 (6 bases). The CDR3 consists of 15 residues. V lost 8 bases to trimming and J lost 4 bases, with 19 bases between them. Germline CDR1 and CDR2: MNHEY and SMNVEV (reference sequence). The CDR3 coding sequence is TGTGCCAGCCGACTAGGGAGACCTAGCGCAGATACGCAGTATTTT. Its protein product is CASRLGRPSADTQYF.

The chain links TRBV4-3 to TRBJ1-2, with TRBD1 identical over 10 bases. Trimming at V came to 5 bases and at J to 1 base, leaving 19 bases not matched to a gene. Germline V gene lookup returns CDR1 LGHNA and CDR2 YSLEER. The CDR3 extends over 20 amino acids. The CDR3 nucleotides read TGCGCCAGCAGCAACCGGGACAGGGGTCCAGAGAACCCCCTTAACTATGGCTACACCTTC. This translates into CASSNRDRGPENPLNYGYTF.

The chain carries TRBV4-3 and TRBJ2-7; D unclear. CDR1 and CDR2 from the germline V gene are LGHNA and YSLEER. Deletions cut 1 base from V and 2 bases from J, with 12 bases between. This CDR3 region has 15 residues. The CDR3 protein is CASSQGAVGAYEQYF. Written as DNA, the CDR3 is TGCGCCAGCAGCCAAGGGGCAGTCGGCGCCTACGAGCAGTACTTC.

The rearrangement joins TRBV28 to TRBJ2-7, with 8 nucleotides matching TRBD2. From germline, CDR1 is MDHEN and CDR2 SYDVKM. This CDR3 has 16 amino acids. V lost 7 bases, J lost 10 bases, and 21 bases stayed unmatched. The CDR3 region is CASTATVLAASGSQYF. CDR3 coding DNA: TGTGCCAGCACCGCTACGGTCCTGGCGGCTAGCGGGTCTCAGTACTTC.

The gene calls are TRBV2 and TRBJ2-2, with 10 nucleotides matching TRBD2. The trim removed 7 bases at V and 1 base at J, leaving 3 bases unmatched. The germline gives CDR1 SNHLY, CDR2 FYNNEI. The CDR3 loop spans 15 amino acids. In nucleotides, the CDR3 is TGTGCCAGCACCATAGCGGGAGGGAACACCGGGGAGCTGTTTTTT. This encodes CASTIAGGNTGELFF.

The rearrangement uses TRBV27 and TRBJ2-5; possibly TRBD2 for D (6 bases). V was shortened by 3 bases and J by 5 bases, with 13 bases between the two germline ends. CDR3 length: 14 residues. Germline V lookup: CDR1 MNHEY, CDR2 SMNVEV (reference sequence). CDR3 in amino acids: CASSFYAGRETQYF. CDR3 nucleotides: TGTGCCAGCAGTTTTTATGCGGGGCGGGAGACCCAGTACTTC.

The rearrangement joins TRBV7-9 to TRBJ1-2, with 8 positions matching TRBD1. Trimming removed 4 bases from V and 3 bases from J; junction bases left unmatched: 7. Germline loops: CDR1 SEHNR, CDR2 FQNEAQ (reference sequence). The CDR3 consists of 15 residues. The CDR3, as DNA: TGTGCCAGCAGCTCGGACAGGGCAGGCGACTATGGCTACACCTTC. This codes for CASSSDRAGDYGYTF.

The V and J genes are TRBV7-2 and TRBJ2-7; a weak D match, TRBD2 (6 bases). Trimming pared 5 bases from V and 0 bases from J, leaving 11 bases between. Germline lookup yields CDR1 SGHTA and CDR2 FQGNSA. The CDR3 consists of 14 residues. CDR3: CASSRGISSYEQYF. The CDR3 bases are TGTGCCAGCAGCCGCGGGATTAGCTCCTACGAGCAGTACTTC. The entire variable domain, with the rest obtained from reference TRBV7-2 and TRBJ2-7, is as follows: GAGVSQSPSNKVTEKGKDVELRCDPISGHTALYWYRQSLGQGLEFLIYFQGNSAPDKSGLPSDRFSAERTGGSVSTLTIQRTQQEDSAVYLCASSRGISSYEQYFGPGTRLTVT.

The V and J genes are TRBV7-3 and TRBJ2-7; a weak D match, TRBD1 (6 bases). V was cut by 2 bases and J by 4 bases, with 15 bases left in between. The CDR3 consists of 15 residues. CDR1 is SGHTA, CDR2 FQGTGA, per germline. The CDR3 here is CASSLGRGPLYEQYF. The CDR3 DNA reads TGTGCCAGCAGCTTAGGCAGGGGCCCCCTTTACGAGCAGTACTTC.

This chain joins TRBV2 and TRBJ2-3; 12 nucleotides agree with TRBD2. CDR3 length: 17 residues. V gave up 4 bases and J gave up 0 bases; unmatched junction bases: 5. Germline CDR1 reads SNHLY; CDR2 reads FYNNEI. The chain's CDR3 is CASSGTSGATSTDTQYF. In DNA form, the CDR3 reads TGTGCCAGCAGTGGGACTAGCGGGGCGACTAGCACAGATACGCAGTATTTT.